This entry is about one T cell receptor beta chain. This entry belongs to a study of blood T cell repertoires in COVID-19. Overall study: COVID-19 samples, acute and convalescent, were from the United States, Italy and Spain.

The method was immunoSEQ multiplex PCR; TCRdb's version includes in-frame clones alone and lacks a portion of them. The table records nearly 110,000 clones, 60% to 85% of them present only once. The germline CDR1 and CDR2 sequences are MNHNY and SVGAGI (reference sequence). Trimming took 1 base from V and 8 from J, leaving 12 bases between them. This CDR3 has 15 amino acids. Sequenced: peripheral blood. The sequence came from a man in his sixties or seventies with acute or convalescent COVID-19. The rearrangement joins TRBV6-6 to TRBJ1-6; D is undetermined. The CDR3 protein is CASSYWQSRDSPLHF. In DNA form, the CDR3 reads TGTGCCAGCAGTTACTGGCAGTCGAGGGATTCACCCCTCCACTTT.